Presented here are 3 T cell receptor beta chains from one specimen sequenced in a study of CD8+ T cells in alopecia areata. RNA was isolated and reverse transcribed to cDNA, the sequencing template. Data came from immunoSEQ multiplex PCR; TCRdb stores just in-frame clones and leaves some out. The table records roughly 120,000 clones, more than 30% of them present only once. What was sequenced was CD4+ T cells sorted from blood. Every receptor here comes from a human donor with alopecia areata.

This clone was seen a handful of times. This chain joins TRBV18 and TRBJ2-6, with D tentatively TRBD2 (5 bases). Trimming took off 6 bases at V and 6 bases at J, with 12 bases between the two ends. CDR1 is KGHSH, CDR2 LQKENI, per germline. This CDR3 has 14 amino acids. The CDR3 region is CASSRTGVANVLTF. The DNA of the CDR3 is TGTGCCAGCTCCAGGACCGGGGTGGCCAACGTCCTGACTTTC.

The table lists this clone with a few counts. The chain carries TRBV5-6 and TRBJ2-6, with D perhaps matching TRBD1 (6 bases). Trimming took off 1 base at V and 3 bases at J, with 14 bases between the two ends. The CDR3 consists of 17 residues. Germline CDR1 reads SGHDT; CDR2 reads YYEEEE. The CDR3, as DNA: TGTGCCAGCAGCTTGAGAACAGGGCGGGTTGGGGCCAACGTCCTGACTTTC. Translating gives CASSLRTGRVGANVLTF.

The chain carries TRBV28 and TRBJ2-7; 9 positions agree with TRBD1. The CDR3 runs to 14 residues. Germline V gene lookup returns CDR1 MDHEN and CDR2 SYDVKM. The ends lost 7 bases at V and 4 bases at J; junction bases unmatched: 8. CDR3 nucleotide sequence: TGTGCCAGCACGAGGGGGACAGGGTGGTACGAGCAGTACTTC. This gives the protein CASTRGTGWYEQYF. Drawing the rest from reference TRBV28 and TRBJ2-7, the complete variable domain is DVKVTQSSRYLVKRTGEKVFLECVQDMDHENMFWYRQDPGLGLRLIYFSYDVKMKEKGDIPEGYSVSREKKERFSLILESASTNQTSMYLCASTRGTGWYEQYFGPGTRLTVT.